Reported below is one TCR beta chain. Its specificity is not known. Trimming took 5 bases from V and 4 from J; bases not matched to a gene: 10. Per the germline V gene, CDR1 is MDHEN and CDR2 is SYDVKM. The CDR3 contains 17 residues. This specimen comes from a study of graft-versus-host responses after intestinal transplantation. At the level of the study: Multivisceral, liver-intestinal, or isolated intestinal grafts were transplanted into recipients. Study-level results: Allografts from individuals with graft-donor T cell macrochimerism displayed high graft-versus-host to host-versus-graft clonal ratios.

The method was immunoSEQ multiplex PCR; TCRdb's version includes in-frame clones alone and lacks a portion of them. Of some 38,000 clones in the sample, 85% to 95% were seen once. The chain recombines TRBV28 with TRBJ1-5, with TRBD1 identical over 11 bases. Source: unstimulated CD8+ T cells sorted from spleen or lymph node cells, taken before transplant. The TCR originated in a human donor who was the organ donor for an intestinal transplant. The DNA for the CDR3 is TGTGCCAGCAGTAACCAAGCCGGGACAGGGGGAAATCAGCCCCAGCATTTT. Protein: CASSNQAGTGGNQPQHF.